This note documents a single T cell receptor (beta chain) sequence. The clone's antigen remains unknown. Nothing much larger sits one base from this clone, and base qualities are not available. This entry comes from a study of blood T cell repertoires in COVID-19 (dated by TCRdb to between 2020 and 2021). Study-wide context: The collaborator samples originated in the United States, Italy and Spain and spanned the acute and convalescent phases of COVID-19. Where available, HLA class I and class II types were obtained from metadata supplied by the sample provider rather than from assay-based typing. The prospective study material was composed of cDNA or gDNA derived from T cells, B-cell-depleted T cells, or PBMCs. The sample metadata nearly always contained a de-identified subject ID, COVID-19 status, age in years and sex. Deeply sampled blood TCRbeta repertoires from subjects exposed to, actively infected with, or recovered from COVID-19 were included in the dataset. The repertoires were made available in a free public database intended to serve as a resource for research on the immune response to SARS-CoV-2. The samples were drawn from the first 160 participants of the ongoing ImmuneRACE study and from roughly 1,300 subjects provided by 6 global collaborators.

One collaborating source in Seattle enrolled patients while the patients were actively infected and followed the patients over time throughout the course of disease. The collaborating institutions used their own protocols to collect whole blood in K2EDTA tubes. For TCRbeta analysis, collaborator samples were shipped as frozen whole blood, as isolated PBMCs, or as DNA extracted from either sample type. CDR1 SGHNT and CDR2 YENEEA were looked up in the germline V gene. Trimming leaves V shorter by 2 bases and J shorter by 1 base, with the junction holding 9 bases beyond the gene matches. The CDR3 measures 17 amino acids from cysteine to phenylalanine. The entry retains the CDR3 DNA only, 51 bases that are in frame from base 1. The research as a whole found: The quantity of clinical and demographic metadata differed by source and by participant and was supplied without curation.

The immunoSEQ Assay, a bias-controlled multiplex PCR, was used to amplify TCRbeta CDR3 regions from genomic DNA. Per the source publication's procedure: Within the assay, amplification of reference gene primers was used to estimate how many nucleated cells each sample contained. To quantify the absolute abundance of each unique TCRbeta CDR3 rearrangement, sequence reads were collapsed and filtered. For each sample, productive Simpson clonality was calculated by taking the square root of Simpson's diversity index across productive rearrangements. Sourced from immuneACCESS, this table was stored by TCRdb with only in-frame sequences that have V and J called. A share of the clones is absent; for the studies checked, an unresolved V gene accounts for under half, and the remainder has no known explanation. The D gene and trimming were derived from the DNA, and the V and J assignments and clone size from that table. This sample comprises 300,000 to 450,000 clones, more than 70% of them detected only once. The ten top clones hold just under 4% of the sample.

The material sequenced was peripheral blood. The receptor's source is a woman aged 60 to 75 with COVID-19, enrolled during active disease. The rearranged chain carries TRBV11-3 and TRBJ2-3; 7 of the junction bases match TRBD1. The CDR3: CASSLTLGGQGTDTQYF. The bases read TGTGCCAGCAGCTTAACCTTAGGTGGACAGGGCACAGATACGCAGTATTTT.